This TCR beta chain was observed in a study of cytomegalovirus exposure and HLA in healthy donors. Study findings and constraints: Among TCR beta chains, those listed as cytomegalovirus-associated numbered 164. There were some V segments, including TRBV6-2 and TRBV6-3, excluded as indistinguishable. TCR beta sequences reportedly predicted most subjects' HLA-A and HLA-B alleles accurately.

Comment on this clone: What it recognizes is unknown.

PCR employed 60 Vbeta and 13 Jbeta primers. Sequencing was performed with immunoSEQ multiplex PCR; in TCRdb, only in-frame clones are kept and a portion is missing. The table includes about 140,000 clones, roughly 79% detected once. Germline CDR1 is SEHNR and CDR2 is FQNEAQ (reference sequence). Trimming took 3 bases from V and 6 from J; bases not matched to a gene: 6. There are 15 residues in the CDR3. The specimen was PBMCs. The chain couples TRBV7-9 to TRBJ2-1, with TRBD2 matching over 9 bases. The clonotype was recovered from a man aged 30 to 39 in good health and CMV-seropositive. Written as DNA, the CDR3 is TGTGCCAGCAGCTTGGGACTAGCCGGATCCAATGAGCAGTTCTTC. It is translated as CASSLGLAGSNEQFF.